This TCR beta chain was identified during a study of circulating and synovial CD4+ cells in juvenile arthritis. This clone was seen a single time. The CDR3 spans 13 residues. CDR1 is SQVTM, CDR2 ANQGSEA, per germline. Trimming cost V 7 bases and J 7 bases; bases outside gene matches: 8. The assay was immunoSEQ multiplex PCR, and TCRdb's table has in-frame clones only and misses some. The sample carries over 11,000 clones, approximately 80% recorded once. Sequenced samples came from active juvenile idiopathic arthritis patients. Sequenced: CD4+ T cells from synovial fluid. The chain employs TRBV29-1 and TRBJ2-1; 9 positions agree with TRBD2. This receptor was identified in a human patient with juvenile idiopathic arthritis. Some clones in this sample may be carry-over from other donors' samples. The CDR3 protein is CSAEAGGPNEQFF. As DNA, the CDR3 is TGCAGCGCCGAGGCGGGAGGGCCGAATGAGCAGTTCTTC.